The 28 T cell receptor beta chains presented below share a single source sample, sequenced in a study of T-cell reconstitution after alpha-beta-depleted transplantation in children (dated by TCRdb to about 2016). Receptor amplification or capture employed PCR. Sequencing instrument: Illumina HiSeq 2500. Molecular barcoding was employed in the preparation of TCR libraries, with unique molecular identifiers being used to normalize TCRbeta repertoire quantification. Using fastp at Q25 and MiXCR, TCRdb reprocessed the public reads and kept productive beta chains. Rows are combined by CDR3 protein, so each entry shows the most common genes and DNA. For this sample there are fewer than 500,000 distinct CDR3 sequences; about 45% appear just once. The ten largest clones represent 25% to 30% of the sample. Sample treatment or condition, as interpreted from the label and publication: allogeneic hematopoietic cell transplantation with graft depleted of TCRalphabeta T cells and CD19 B cells.

The input for sequencing was PBMCs, taken before TCRalphabeta/CD19-depleted stem cell transplant. The origin of the receptors is a girl aged 2 to 9 with aplastic anemia, due to receive a stem cell transplant.

The chain links TRBV5-1 to TRBJ2-7, with unresolved D. Germline CDR1 SGHRS, CDR2 YFSETQ. V was shortened by 1 base and J by 4 bases, with 12 bases between the two germline ends. The CDR3 consists of 14 residues. As DNA, the CDR3 is TGCGCCAGCAGCTTGAGCTCTATTGGGTACGAGCAGTACTTC. It is translated as CASSLSSIGYEQYF.

V usage is TRBV20-1 and J usage is TRBJ1-3; 11 bases map to TRBD1. The CDR3 has 12 residues. Germline CDR1 reads DFQATT; CDR2 reads SNEGSKA (reference sequence). V shed 5 bases, J shed 8 bases, and the junction held 2 bases outside the gene matches. The CDR3 region is CSAWGQGDTIYF. CDR3 in DNA: TGCAGTGCTTGGGGACAGGGGGACACCATATATTTT.

With respect to this clonotype: It may be a read error: a sequence one base away is much more abundant. The chain uses TRBV5-5 and TRBJ2-2, with a tentative D call TRBD2 (5 bases). Germline V CDR1 and CDR2: SGHKS, YYEKEE (reference sequence). The CDR3 spans 11 residues. The CDR3 DNA sequence: TGTGCCAGCAGCTGGGCCGGGGAGCCGTTTTTT. Its translation: CASSWAGEPFF.

This clonotype was observed a few times. The CDR3 protein is CSARGGLSTDTQYF. The CDR3 bases are TGCAGTGCCAGGGGGGGCCTTAGCACAGATACGCAGTATTTT. V is TRBV20-1 and J is TRBJ2-3; possibly TRBD1 or TRBD2 for D (7 bases each). This CDR3 is built from 14 residues. V lost 6 bases and J 0 bases, leaving 13 bases between the germline ends. The germline gives CDR1 DFQATT, CDR2 SNEGSKA (reference sequence).

This clonotype was seen ten or more times. The chain employs TRBV5-1 and TRBJ1-3; 7 nucleotides agree with TRBD1. The length of the CDR3 is 14 residues. Germline trimming cut 2 bases from V and 2 bases from J; bases unmatched to any gene: 1. CDR1 and CDR2 from the germline V gene are SGHRS and YFSETQ. The CDR3 DNA is TGCGCCAGCAGCTTACAGGGGCCTGGAAACACCATATATTTT. Its translation: CASSLQGPGNTIYF.

This clonotype is a singleton in its sample. The V call is TRBV20-1, the J call TRBJ2-5; the match to TRBD2 covers 13 bases. The CDR3 is 14 amino acids. Germline V gene sequence: CDR1 DFQATT, CDR2 SNEGSKA (reference sequence). With 5 bases clipped from V and 5 bases from J, the junction kept 5 bases outside the gene matches. The CDR3 region has the DNA TGCAGTGCTCCCCGACTAGCGGGAGGCGAGACCCAGTACTTC. Translated, it gives CSAPRLAGGETQYF.

A note on this clonotype: The junction shows a germline mismatch at one end, possibly a read error. The gene calls are TRBV9 and TRBJ2-3; TRBD2 aligns across 11 bases. Germline CDR1 and CDR2: SGDLS and YYNGEE. This CDR3 region has 17 residues. The CDR3 DNA sequence: TGTGCCAGCACCGTAGAGGTACTAGCGGGAGTCACAGATACGCAGTATTTT. It specifies CASTVEVLAGVTDTQYF.

This clonotype has just one count. This chain links TRBV20-1 with TRBJ2-1; tentatively, D is TRBD1 (8 bases). Per germline, CDR1 DFQATT and CDR2 SNEGSKA (reference sequence). This CDR3 comprises 14 residues. Trimming removed 3 bases at V and 8 bases at J, with 17 bases between. CDR3 in amino acids: CSASSSGTGDEQFF. As DNA, the CDR3 is TGCAGTGCTAGTTCCAGCGGGACAGGCGATGAGCAGTTCTTC.

In its sample, this clonotype was seen many times. In DNA, the CDR3 is TGTGCCAGCAGAGCCGAGCCCCTTTTCTCCTACAATGAGCAGTTCTTC. It yields the protein CASRAEPLFSYNEQFF. This chain connects TRBV2 to TRBJ2-1; no firm D call. Germline assignment: CDR1 SNHLY and CDR2 FYNNEI. The CDR3 contains 16 residues. V was shortened by 6 bases and J by 0 bases, with 15 bases between the two germline ends.

This clonotype appeared a few times. This chain uses TRBV7-9 with TRBJ2-7; D is undetermined. This CDR3 is built from 14 residues. Germline CDR1 reads SEHNR; CDR2 reads FQNEAQ (reference sequence). V lost 5 bases, J lost 2 bases, and 13 bases lay in between. This CDR3 is CASSRERKTYEQYF. The CDR3 DNA sequence: TGTGCCAGCAGCAGGGAACGGAAAACCTACGAGCAGTACTTC.

To note about this clonotype: It may be a read error: a sequence one base away is much more abundant. The chain joins TRBV7-9 to TRBJ2-7; D may be TRBD1 or TRBD2 (5 bases each). Trimming cost V 5 bases and J 3 bases, with 14 bases left between them. The V gene's germline CDR1 is SEHNR and CDR2 FQNEAQ (reference sequence). This CDR3 has 14 residues. This CDR3 is CASSGVWDVYEQYF. Here the CDR3 DNA reads TGTGCCAGCAGCGGCGTTTGGGACGTCTACGAGCAGTACTTC.

The J gene is TRBJ2-3, the V gene TRBV7-9; either TRBD1 or TRBD2 may supply D (5 bases each). V dropped 5 bases and J dropped 10 bases, with 13 bases sitting between them. The CDR3 loop spans 12 amino acids. Germline CDR1 reads SEHNR; CDR2 reads FQNEAQ (reference sequence). DNA for the CDR3: TGTGCCAGCAGCGCCCGGGACCATGCGCAGTATTTT. Translation gives CASSARDHAQYF.

This clonotype was observed many times. This chain links TRBV5-6 with TRBJ2-6; D uncertain. The CDR3 loop spans 16 amino acids. V shed 2 bases and J shed 0 bases, with 9 bases lying between them. CDR1 and CDR2 from the germline V gene are SGHDT and YYEEEE. CDR3 DNA: TGTGCCAGCAGCTTCCAAGGGAACTCTGGGGCCAACGTCCTGACTTTC. This gives the protein CASSFQGNSGANVLTF.

This clonotype turned up a few times. The chain carries TRBV20-1 and TRBJ2-4; possibly TRBD2 for D (6 bases). V lost 3 bases, J lost 9 bases, and 18 bases lay in between. Germline-derived CDR1 and CDR2 are DFQATT and SNEGSKA (reference sequence). The CDR3 contains 14 residues. In nucleotides, the CDR3 is TGCAGTGCTAGGGGCGGGACCGGGATTGGCATTCAGTACTTC. Its protein product is CSARGGTGIGIQYF.

The sample holds a few counts of this clonotype. The gene calls are TRBV7-9 and TRBJ2-5; 10 bases map to TRBD2. The CDR3 spans 17 residues. Looked up from germline, CDR1 is SEHNR and CDR2 is FQNEAQ (reference sequence). J was trimmed by 2 bases and V by 4 bases; bases with no gene match: 10. CDR3 loop: CASSSPRGLARQETQYF. DNA for the CDR3: TGTGCCAGCAGCTCCCCCCGGGGACTAGCGAGACAAGAGACCCAGTACTTC.

The chain joins TRBV20-1 to TRBJ2-1, with TRBD1 matching over 10 bases. This CDR3 is built from 17 residues. The ends lost 3 bases at V and 2 bases at J; junction bases unmatched: 10. Germline CDR1 reads DFQATT; CDR2 reads SNEGSKA (reference sequence). The CDR3 DNA reads TGCAGTGCTAGGGACAGGGGGGACGCCGTAACCTACAATGAGCAGTTCTTC. Translation gives CSARDRGDAVTYNEQFF.

This chain links TRBV20-1 with TRBJ2-1, with 9 bases matching TRBD1. In germline, CDR1 is DFQATT, CDR2 SNEGSKA (reference sequence). J lost 4 bases, V lost 1 base, and 11 bases had no gene match. This CDR3 spans 17 amino acids. CDR3 amino acids: CSARVAGTGMGYNEQFF. The CDR3 region has the DNA TGCAGTGCTAGAGTGGCCGGGACAGGGATGGGGTACAATGAGCAGTTCTTC.

This chain connects TRBV5-1 to TRBJ1-1; D is possibly TRBD1 (6 bases). The CDR3 contains 14 residues. Germline V CDR1 and CDR2: SGHRS, YFSETQ. V was clipped by 6 bases and J by 4 bases, with 16 bases between them. This CDR3 is CASIKDSLGTEAFF. As DNA, the CDR3 is TGCGCCAGCATAAAGGACAGCCTGGGCACTGAAGCTTTCTTT.

This clonotype was detected a few times. The V and J genes are TRBV7-6 and TRBJ2-5; perhaps TRBD2 as D (5 bases). The germline V and J ends were trimmed by 6 bases and 0 bases, with 17 bases remaining between them. From germline, CDR1 is SGHVS and CDR2 FNYEAQ. The CDR3 covers 16 residues. CDR3 loop: CASRTHRGRHQETQYF. As DNA, the CDR3 is TGTGCCAGCAGGACACACCGGGGTCGGCACCAAGAGACCCAGTACTTC.

Concerning this clonotype: This may be a read error, as it is one base from a much larger clone. The rearrangement joins TRBV7-2 to TRBJ2-7, with D possibly being TRBD1 (5 bases). CDR3 length: 16 amino acids. V was shortened by 5 bases and J by 1 base, with 18 bases between the two germline ends. Germline V lookup: CDR1 SGHTA, CDR2 FQGNSA. Written as DNA, the CDR3 is TGTGCCAGCAGCCGTCCTTTCCTTGGACAATCCTACGAGCAGTACTTC. The encoded protein is CASSRPFLGQSYEQYF.

V is TRBV10-3 and J is TRBJ1-1; 7 bases line up with TRBD1. The germline V gene has CDR1 ENHRY and CDR2 SYGVKD. There are 13 residues in the CDR3. V lost 11 bases, J lost 4 bases, and 10 bases stayed unmatched. Written as DNA, the CDR3 is TGTGCCTCTCAGGGGGGCATTGGCACTGAAGCTTTCTTT. Translating it yields CASQGGIGTEAFF.

In this sample, this clonotype turned up a few times. The chain recombines TRBV5-1 with TRBJ2-7; weak D call: TRBD1 (5 bases). The germline gives CDR1 SGHRS, CDR2 YFSETQ. With 1 base removed from V and 2 bases from J, the gap between germline ends came to 10 bases. This CDR3 comprises 14 residues. The CDR3 bases are TGCGCCAGCAGCTTGAGGGGTTCAACCTACGAGCAGTACTTC. Protein product: CASSLRGSTYEQYF.

The chain joins TRBV29-1 to TRBJ1-6; 11 bases fit TRBD1. The germline V gene encodes CDR1 SQVTM and CDR2 ANQGSEA. This CDR3 has 13 residues. The trim removed 7 bases at V and 8 bases at J, leaving 4 bases unmatched. Written as DNA, the CDR3 is TGCAGCGCCCAGGGACAGGGGGATTCACCCCTCCACTTT. Translating it yields CSAQGQGDSPLHF.

This clonotype has at least ten counts. The chain couples TRBV3-1 to TRBJ1-2; 10 bases line up with TRBD1. There are 16 residues in the CDR3. Per the germline V gene, CDR1 is LGHDT and CDR2 is YNNKEL (reference sequence). The trim removed 1 base at V and 5 bases at J, leaving 7 bases unmatched. The CDR3 protein is CASSQATGTGAYGYTF. CDR3 in DNA: TGTGCCAGCAGCCAAGCAACCGGGACAGGGGCATATGGCTACACCTTC. Drawing the rest from reference TRBV3-1 and TRBJ1-2, the complete variable domain is DTAVSQTPKYLVTQMGNDKSIKCEQNLGHDTMYWYKQDSKKFLKIMFSYNNKELIINETVPNRFSPKSPDKAHLNLHINSLELGDSAVYFCASSQATGTGAYGYTFGSGTRLTVV.

Ten or more counts support this clonotype. This sequence joins TRBV7-9 and TRBJ2-2; TRBD1 matches 9 bases. CDR1 and CDR2 from the germline V gene are SEHNR and FQNEAQ (reference sequence). Losses at the gene ends were 5 bases for V and 4 bases for J; bases not matched to a gene: 8. The CDR3 is 16 amino acids. In DNA, the CDR3 is TGTGCCAGCAGCGTTTGGACAGGGGTTGGCACCGGGGAGCTGTTTTTT. Translated: CASSVWTGVGTGELFF.

This chain joins TRBV7-2 and TRBJ2-1; TRBD1 aligns across 9 bases. This CDR3 region has 14 residues. V was clipped by 2 bases and J by 5 bases; unmatched bases: 1. The germline gives CDR1 SGHTA, CDR2 FQGNSA. For the CDR3, the DNA is TGTGCCAGCAGCTTATGGACAGGGGACAATGAGCAGTTCTTC. It yields the protein CASSLWTGDNEQFF.

At least ten counts were recorded for this clonotype. CDR3 nucleotide sequence: TGTGCCAGCAGCCCGGAATGGGACAGGGTAGGCAATGAGCAGTTCTTC. As protein: CASSPEWDRVGNEQFF. The genes are TRBV13 and TRBJ2-1; 9 positions agree with TRBD1. V dropped 5 bases and J dropped 6; count of bases not matched to a gene: 11. There are 16 residues in the CDR3. Germline values: CDR1 PRHDT, CDR2 FYEKMQ (reference sequence).

The table lists this clonotype with many counts. Here the CDR3 DNA reads TGCAGCGTTGAGACGACAGGGATCCTCACAGATACGCAGTATTTT. This encodes CSVETTGILTDTQYF. V and J are TRBV29-1 and TRBJ2-3; 7 nucleotides match TRBD1. J lost 2 bases, V lost 3 bases, and 8 bases had no gene match. From germline, CDR1 is SQVTM and CDR2 ANQGSEA. This CDR3 spans 15 amino acids.